These T cell receptor beta chains were read from a single sample in a study of T cells in Graves' hyperthyroidism and ophthalmopathy. One entry per CDR3 protein results from TCRdb running MiXCR on the multiplex PCR reads. The table records under 350,000 distinct CDR3 sequences, about a sixth of them present only once. The sequenced material came from blood. These receptors all come from a woman in her fifties or sixties with Graves' ophthalmopathy. Each CDR3 is given with its conserved first and last residue. The D gene is left open where the match is weak. Some rows mark clone size as missing; the rest say once, few, many or name a class of expanded clone.

d_call j_call clone_size v_call cdr3_aa cdr3_nt
- TRBJ2-2 few TRBV12-3/TRBV12-4 CASSPRTNTGELFF TGTGCCAGCAGTCCGCGGACAAACACCGGGGAGCTGTTTTTT
TRBD1 TRBJ2-1 many TRBV7-2 CASNRQGRNEQFF TGTGCCAGCAACAGACAGGGGAGAAATGAGCAGTTCTTC
TRBD2 TRBJ2-7 many TRBV28 CASRLAGVREQYF TGTGCCAGCAGACTAGCGGGAGTACGGGAGCAGTACTTC
- TRBJ2-7 - TRBV28 CACAKAPYEQYF TGTGCCTGCGCAAAAGCCCCCTACGAGCAGTACTTC
- TRBJ1-6 many TRBV2 CATRESSYNSPLHF TGTGCCACTCGGGAGAGCTCCTATAATTCACCCCTCCACTTT
- TRBJ2-6 - TRBV27 CASRNSSGANVLTF TGTGCCAGCAGAAACAGCTCTGGGGCCAACGTCCTGACTTTC
TRBD2 TRBJ2-7 few TRBV6-2/TRBV6-3 CASRPPAGRNYEQYF TGTGCCAGCAGACCCCCAGCGGGGAGGAACTACGAGCAGTACTTC
TRBD1 TRBJ2-7 - TRBV7-2 CASSSTGGGEQYF TGTGCCAGCAGCTCGACAGGGGGCGGCGAGCAGTACTTC
- TRBJ1-2 few TRBV4-3 CASSQDLPRSNGYTF TGCGCCAGCAGCCAAGACCTTCCGCGTAGTAATGGCTACACCTTC
TRBD2 TRBJ2-1 many TRBV27 CASSLIPSGSWEQFF TGTGCCAGCAGTTTAATTCCTAGCGGGAGCTGGGAGCAGTTCTTC
TRBD2 TRBJ2-1 many TRBV28 CASSPLPPTSGTTNEQFF TGTGCCAGCAGTCCCCTCCCTCCGACTAGCGGGACCACCAATGAGCAGTTCTTC
TRBD2 TRBJ2-7 few TRBV4-3 CASSRKASGDLWEQYF TGCGCCAGCAGCCGCAAAGCTAGCGGGGACCTCTGGGAGCAGTACTTC
- TRBJ1-2 - TRBV28 CASSFRHYGYTF TGTGCCAGCAGTTTTCGACACTATGGCTACACCTTC
TRBD2 TRBJ2-2 many TRBV20-1 CSARQGGPGLAGVGTGELFF TGCAGTGCTAGACAGGGGGGCCCGGGACTAGCGGGAGTGGGCACCGGGGAGCTGTTTTTT
TRBD2 TRBJ2-1 few TRBV6-1 CASRWGGGPHNEQFF TGTGCCAGCAGATGGGGGGGAGGGCCTCATAATGAGCAGTTCTTC
- TRBJ1-1 few TRBV6-2/TRBV6-3 CASSTRAGSTEAFF TGTGCCAGCAGTACCCGGGCAGGGAGCACTGAAGCTTTCTTT
- TRBJ1-2 many TRBV11-2 CASSSLLPGGYGYTF TGTGCCAGCAGCTCGCTTCTCCCAGGCGGTTATGGCTACACCTTC
TRBD2 TRBJ2-3 many TRBV7-9 CASSTGLAGGDTQYF TGTGCCAGCAGCACGGGACTAGCGGGAGGCGATACGCAGTATTTT
- TRBJ2-2 many TRBV29-1 CSARGRMNTGELFF TGCAGCGCCAGGGGACGGATGAACACCGGGGAGCTGTTTTTT
- TRBJ1-5 many TRBV7-9 CASSTNSNQPQHF TGTGCCAGCAGTACAAATAGCAATCAGCCCCAGCATTTT
TRBD2 TRBJ2-3 - TRBV15 CATSSLAGGGTQYF TGTGCCACCAGCAGTTTAGCGGGGGGGGGTACGCAGTATTTT
- TRBJ2-1 - TRBV4-3 CASSQISWSSYNEQFF TGCGCCAGCAGCCAAATCAGCTGGAGCTCCTACAATGAGCAGTTCTTC
TRBD1 TRBJ1-2 many TRBV7-2 CASSSRQGTRHTF TGTGCCAGCAGCTCCCGACAGGGGACCCGACACACCTTC
- TRBJ2-7 many TRBV28 CASSFRLETYEQYF TGTGCCAGCAGTTTTAGGCTGGAAACCTACGAGCAGTACTTC
- TRBJ1-1 many TRBV29-1 CSVGQMNTEAFF TGCAGCGTTGGACAGATGAACACTGAAGCTTTCTTT
TRBD1 TRBJ2-2 few TRBV27 CASQRQGSTGELFF TGTGCCAGTCAAAGACAGGGGAGCACCGGGGAGCTGTTTTTT
- TRBJ2-7 many TRBV28 CATLQPGLYEQYF TGTGCCACGCTTCAGCCGGGGCTCTACGAGCAGTACTTC
- TRBJ1-1 many TRBV18 CASSQTYPDTEAFF TGTGCCAGCTCACAAACATATCCGGACACTGAAGCTTTCTTT
- TRBJ2-7 - TRBV28 CASSSEGYEQYF TGTGCCAGCAGTTCGGAGGGCTACGAGCAGTACTTC
TRBD1 TRBJ1-5 - TRBV20-1 CSARDGDRGSNQPQHF TGCAGTGCTAGAGATGGGGACAGGGGGAGCAATCAGCCCCAGCATTTT
TRBD2 TRBJ2-2 - TRBV25-1 CASSVNSGRANTGELFF TGTGCCAGCTCAGTAAATAGCGGGAGGGCGAACACCGGGGAGCTGTTTTTT
- TRBJ1-5 many TRBV2 CASSENRFQPQHF TGTGCCAGCAGTGAGAACCGGTTTCAGCCCCAGCATTTT
- TRBJ2-7 - TRBV10-3 CAIRGRDPYEQYF TGTGCCATCAGGGGCAGGGACCCCTACGAGCAGTACTTC
TRBD1 TRBJ1-2 many TRBV7-2 CASSLIPGQAYGYTF TGTGCCAGCAGCTTAATCCCGGGACAGGCCTATGGCTACACCTTC
- TRBJ1-4 many TRBV5-1 CASSLELRSNEKLFF TGCGCCAGCAGCTTGGAATTAAGGTCTAATGAAAAACTGTTTTTT
- TRBJ1-2 many TRBV28 CASSPPRVGYTF TGTGCCAGCAGTCCCCCCAGGGTAGGCTACACCTTC
- TRBJ1-1 many TRBV7-9 CASSAGRVLVGAFF TGTGCCAGCAGCGCGGGGAGGGTGCTCGTCGGAGCTTTCTTT
TRBD1 TRBJ1-5 - TRBV12-3/TRBV12-4 CASSRQGTYSNQPQHF TGTGCCAGCAGCAGACAGGGTACCTATAGCAATCAGCCCCAGCATTTT
TRBD2 TRBJ2-1 many TRBV20-1 CSAIQTSRSYNEQFF TGCAGTGCTATCCAGACTAGCCGATCTTACAATGAGCAGTTCTTC
TRBD1 TRBJ2-4 few TRBV5-6 CASSFPGQGILSKNIQYF TGTGCCAGCAGCTTCCCGGGACAGGGGATCTTATCCAAAAACATTCAGTACTTC
- TRBJ1-5 - TRBV15 CATSRAGGSQLQPQHF TGTGCCACCAGCAGAGCCGGAGGATCACAGCTTCAGCCCCAGCATTTT
- TRBJ1-2 many TRBV20-1 CSARGYTNYGYTF TGCAGTGCTAGAGGCTATACTAACTATGGCTACACCTTC
- TRBJ2-7 many TRBV5-1 CASSFTWTQPGEQYF TGCGCCAGCAGCTTTACTTGGACACAACCGGGCGAGCAGTACTTC
TRBD1 TRBJ2-2 few TRBV5-8 CASSLGQGVPGELFF TGTGCCAGCAGCTTGGGGCAGGGGGTCCCCGGGGAGCTGTTTTTT
- TRBJ1-2 many TRBV29-1 CSVDPEEGDYGYTF TGCAGCGTTGACCCCGAAGAGGGGGACTATGGCTACACCTTC
TRBD1 TRBJ2-2 - TRBV24-1 CATSDPGQGIGELFF TGTGCCACCAGTGACCCGGGACAGGGAATTGGGGAGCTGTTTTTT
- TRBJ1-5 few TRBV6-1 CASSPRTASNQPQHF TGTGCCAGCAGTCCGAGGACAGCAAGCAATCAGCCCCAGCATTTT
TRBD2 TRBJ2-1 - TRBV20-1 CSSIGVGGGDNEQFF TGCAGTTCTATCGGTGTGGGGGGGGGGGACAATGAGCAGTTCTTC
TRBD1 TRBJ1-2 - TRBV19 CASKDRDGSYGYTF TGTGCCAGTAAAGACAGGGACGGGAGCTATGGCTACACCTTC
- TRBJ2-5 - TRBV10-3 CAISEWHSPGTQYF TGTGCCATCAGTGAGTGGCACTCCCCGGGGACCCAGTACTTC
- TRBJ2-6 - TRBV4-2 CASSRNGGLSGANVLTF TGTGCCAGCAGCCGGAACGGAGGGCTCTCTGGGGCCAACGTCCTGACTTTC
TRBD1 TRBJ1-1 once TRBV19 CASSIVGQGNTEAFF TGTGCCAGTAGTATAGTAGGACAGGGGAACACTGAAGCTTTCTTT
TRBD1 TRBJ1-2 - TRBV29-1 CSVEDRGTGVGGYTF TGCAGCGTTGAAGATCGGGGTACAGGGGTTGGGGGCTACACCTTC
- TRBJ1-2 many TRBV7-9 CASSLEENYGYTF TGTGCCAGCAGCTTAGAGGAGAACTATGGCTACACCTTC
- TRBJ2-7 many TRBV28 CASSLRPGLSSYEQYF TGTGCCAGCAGTTTAAGACCGGGACTCAGCTCCTACGAGCAGTACTTC
- TRBJ2-3 medium-sized TRBV11-2 CASSLGSLGPYTDTQYF TGTGCCAGCAGCTTGGGTAGTCTAGGCCCTTACACAGATACGCAGTATTTT
- TRBJ1-4 few TRBV18 CASSPAAGRNEKLFF TGTGCCAGCTCACCAGCGGCAGGCCGTAATGAAAAACTGTTTTTT
TRBD2 TRBJ2-3 - TRBV4-1 CASSQKIGAGVSDTQYF TGCGCCAGCAGCCAAAAGATCGGCGCGGGAGTTTCAGATACGCAGTATTTT